These 19 T cell receptor beta chains share one sample of origin, sequenced in a study of T-cell reconstitution after alpha-beta-depleted transplantation in children. Unique molecular identifiers were used in preparing the TCRbeta library. TCRdb used MiXCR to reprocess the PCR reads, holding one entry per CDR3 protein. This table holds about 510,000 distinct CDR3 sequences, 10% to 12% found once. The material was PBMCs, mostly from graft donor cells, obtained 180 days after TCRalphabeta/CD19-depleted stem cell transplant. These receptors were collected from a female patient aged 2-9 years who had a stem cell transplant for aplastic anemia, so the T cells may come from the graft donor.

The gene calls are TRBV28 and TRBJ2-3, with TRBD2 as a possible D gene (6 bases). Trimming stripped 3 bases from V and 5 bases from J, with 9 bases between. Germline V gene sequence: CDR1 MDHEN, CDR2 SYDVKM. The CDR3 totals 13 residues. The CDR3 bases are TGTGCCAGCAGTTTGACTAGGAGAGATACGCAGTATTTT. Its protein is CASSLTRRDTQYF.

This clonotype was detected a few times. This sequence joins TRBV27 and TRBJ1-1, with a possible D match to TRBD1 (6 bases). Per germline, CDR1 MNHEY and CDR2 SMNVEV (reference sequence). Trimming cost V 2 bases and J 1 base, with 11 bases left between them. The CDR3 is 15 residues long. In nucleotides, the CDR3 is TGTGCCAGCAGTTTACTGAAGGGGGGGAACACTGAAGCTTTCTTT. Translation: CASSLLKGGNTEAFF.

The rearrangement links TRBV6-2 or TRBV6-3 to TRBJ2-5, with a weak D call TRBD1 (6 bases). The CDR3 totals 12 residues. Germline lookup yields CDR1 MNHEY and CDR2 SVGEGT. With 5 bases removed from V and 9 bases from J, the gap between germline ends came to 13 bases. The CDR3 here is CASSPRQAPQYF. CDR3 nucleotides: TGTGCCAGCAGTCCCCGACAGGCCCCCCAGTACTTC.

The chain recombines TRBV6-2 or TRBV6-3 with TRBJ2-7, with D tentatively TRBD1 (5 bases). The V end lost 0 bases, the J end lost 4 bases, and 13 bases lay between the germline ends. The germline gives CDR1 MNHEY, CDR2 SVGEGT. The CDR3 is 15 amino acids. This chain's CDR3 is CASSYSAGSWYEQYV. The CDR3 bases are TGTGCCAGCAGTTACTCCGCAGGGTCATGGTACGAGCAGTACGTC.

The CDR3 region has the DNA TGTGCCAGCAGCCAATGGGGAAATGGGGCCGAGACCCAGTACTTC. Translated, it gives CASSQWGNGAETQYF. This chain uses TRBV3-1 with TRBJ2-5; TRBD1 is a possible D gene (5 bases). The CDR3 has 15 amino acids. The germline gives CDR1 LGHDT, CDR2 YNNKEL (reference sequence). Trimming shortened V by 2 bases and J by 5 bases, and 15 bases separated the two germline ends.

This clonotype showed up just once. Since a much larger clone is just one base distant, this may be a read error. V gene TRBV20-1 combines with J gene TRBJ2-2; D not certain. CDR3 size: 18 residues. Germline V gene sequence: CDR1 DFQATT, CDR2 SNEGSKA (reference sequence). The chain's CDR3 is CCAREERRTLANTGELFF. The CDR3 DNA is TGCTGTGCTAGAGAGGAACGACGGACCCTCGCGAACACCGGGGAGCTGTTTTTT.

The V gene is TRBV7-2, the J gene TRBJ1-5; D is uncertain. In germline, CDR1 is SGHTA, CDR2 FQGNSA. The CDR3 is 15 residues long. Trimming removed 3 bases from V and 2 bases from J, with 11 bases in between. The CDR3 protein is CASSLGSWGNQPQHF. The CDR3, as DNA: TGTGCCAGCAGCTTGGGCAGCTGGGGCAATCAGCCCCAGCATTTT.

This clonotype was seen a few times. The chain uses TRBV28 and TRBJ1-1; 11 bases agree with TRBD1. The germline V gene encodes CDR1 MDHEN and CDR2 SYDVKM. The CDR3 contains 15 residues. The trim removed 5 bases at V and 4 bases at J, leaving 6 bases unmatched. CDR3 protein: CASSDPGQGGTEAFF. DNA of the CDR3: TGTGCCAGCAGTGATCCGGGACAGGGGGGCACTGAAGCTTTCTTT.

This CDR3 is CASSLMTVVTEAFF. The CDR3 nucleotides are TGTGCCAGCAGCTTAATGACTGTGGTCACTGAAGCTTTCTTT. The genes are TRBV7-3 and TRBJ1-1; D is uncertain. Trimming removed 1 base from V and 4 bases from J, with 10 bases in between. The CDR3 sequence is 14 residues long. Germline CDR1 reads SGHTA; CDR2 reads FQGTGA.

The V call is TRBV12-3 or TRBV12-4, the J call TRBJ2-5; tentatively, D is TRBD2 (5 bases). Trimming removed 6 bases at V and 4 bases at J, with 6 bases between. This CDR3 contains 11 residues. CDR3 protein: CASRRAETQYF. The CDR3 DNA reads TGTGCCAGCAGGCGGGCAGAGACCCAGTACTTC.

This clonotype turned up a few times. The rearrangement uses TRBV7-9 and TRBJ1-2; D perhaps matches TRBD1 (5 bases). Trimming removed 5 bases at V and 4 bases at J, with 20 bases between. CDR3 length: 16 amino acids. Germline assignment: CDR1 SEHNR and CDR2 FQNEAQ (reference sequence). CDR3 in amino acids: CASSPGAGLLIYGYTF. The DNA for the CDR3 is TGTGCCAGCAGCCCAGGCGCAGGGCTGTTGATCTATGGCTACACCTTC. The variable domain in full, completed from reference TRBV7-9 and TRBJ1-2, reads DTGVSQNPRHKITKRGQNVTFRCDPISEHNRLYWYRQTLGQGPEFLTYFQNEAQLEKSRLLSDRFSAERPKGSFSTLEIQRTEQGDSAMYLCASSPGAGLLIYGYTFGSGTRLTVV.

This clonotype was seen at least ten times. The rearrangement links TRBV5-6 to TRBJ1-5; D is unresolved. Germline CDR1 and CDR2: SGHDT and YYEEEE. CDR3 length: 13 amino acids. V was shortened by 6 bases and J by 7 bases, with 14 bases between the two germline ends. The chain's CDR3 is CASTVVSVQPQHF. CDR3 DNA sequence: TGTGCCAGCACAGTTGTCAGTGTCCAGCCCCAGCATTTT.

This clonotype has at least ten counts. J is TRBJ1-4 and V is TRBV5-1, with D hard to call. This CDR3 has 14 residues. Germline assignment: CDR1 SGHRS and CDR2 YFSETQ. Trimming removed 5 bases from V and 0 bases from J, with 8 bases in between. The CDR3 nucleotides are TGCGCCAGCAGAGCAGTCTCAACTAATGAAAAACTGTTTTTT. Protein sequence: CASRAVSTNEKLFF.

The gene calls are TRBV7-9 and TRBJ1-1; 8 bases align to TRBD1. The CDR3 runs to 14 residues. The ends lost 5 bases at V and 5 bases at J; junction bases unmatched: 7. Germline V gene sequence: CDR1 SEHNR, CDR2 FQNEAQ (reference sequence). CDR3 DNA: TGTGCCAGCAGCCCTACCAGGGGGCTGACTGAAGCTTTCTTT. It encodes CASSPTRGLTEAFF. Full variable domain (outside the CDR3, taken from reference TRBV7-9 and TRBJ1-1): DTGVSQNPRHKITKRGQNVTFRCDPISEHNRLYWYRQTLGQGPEFLTYFQNEAQLEKSRLLSDRFSAERPKGSFSTLEIQRTEQGDSAMYLCASSPTRGLTEAFFGQGTRLTVV.

Many counts were recorded for this clonotype. The rearrangement uses TRBV7-2 and TRBJ1-4; 7 bases agree with TRBD1. Trimming at V came to 5 bases and at J to 7 bases, leaving 7 bases not matched to a gene. The germline V gene encodes CDR1 SGHTA and CDR2 FQGNSA. The CDR3 extends over 14 amino acids. CDR3 protein: CASSPRQGGEKLFF. The DNA of the CDR3 is TGTGCCAGCAGCCCGCGACAGGGAGGTGAAAAACTGTTTTTT.

The chain links TRBV2 to TRBJ1-1, with no clear D. Germline CDR1 reads SNHLY; CDR2 reads FYNNEI. Trimming took off 1 base at V and 0 bases at J, with 3 bases between the two ends. The CDR3 length is 13 residues. CDR3 region: CASSEVVNTEAFF. The CDR3 DNA is TGTGCCAGCAGTGAAGTCGTGAACACTGAAGCTTTCTTT.

The chain couples TRBV15 to TRBJ2-7, with TRBD2 matching over 13 bases. V was pared by 2 bases and J by 5 bases, with 6 bases of the junction left unmatched. The CDR3 contains 16 residues. Germline V gene lookup returns CDR1 LNHNV and CDR2 YYDKDF (reference sequence). The CDR3 nucleotides are TGTGCCACCAGCAGAAAGACTAGCGGGAGGATGAACGAGCAGTACTTC. Its translation is CATSRKTSGRMNEQYF.

The chain couples TRBV28 to TRBJ2-1; 8 positions match TRBD1. V shed 5 bases and J 0 bases; nucleotides not matched to a gene: 9. The CDR3 extends over 17 amino acids. Per germline, CDR1 MDHEN and CDR2 SYDVKM. DNA of the CDR3: TGTGCCAGCAGTCCCCGAGGACAGGGCAGCTCCTACAATGAGCAGTTCTTC. This translates into CASSPRGQGSSYNEQFF.

On this clonotype itself: Since the CDR3 does not end with the conserved phenylalanine or tryptophan, this likely comes from a read error. The V gene is TRBV20-1, the J gene TRBJ2-2; 11 bases align to TRBD2. The V segment lost 2 bases and the J segment 3 bases; nucleotides outside the gene matches: 8. Germline CDR1 reads DFQATT; CDR2 reads SNEGSKA (reference sequence). The CDR3 has 17 amino acids. The CDR3 protein is CSARRINSGRDTGELFL. As DNA, the CDR3 is TGCAGTGCTAGACGGATCAATAGCGGGAGGGACACCGGGGAGCTGTTTTTG.